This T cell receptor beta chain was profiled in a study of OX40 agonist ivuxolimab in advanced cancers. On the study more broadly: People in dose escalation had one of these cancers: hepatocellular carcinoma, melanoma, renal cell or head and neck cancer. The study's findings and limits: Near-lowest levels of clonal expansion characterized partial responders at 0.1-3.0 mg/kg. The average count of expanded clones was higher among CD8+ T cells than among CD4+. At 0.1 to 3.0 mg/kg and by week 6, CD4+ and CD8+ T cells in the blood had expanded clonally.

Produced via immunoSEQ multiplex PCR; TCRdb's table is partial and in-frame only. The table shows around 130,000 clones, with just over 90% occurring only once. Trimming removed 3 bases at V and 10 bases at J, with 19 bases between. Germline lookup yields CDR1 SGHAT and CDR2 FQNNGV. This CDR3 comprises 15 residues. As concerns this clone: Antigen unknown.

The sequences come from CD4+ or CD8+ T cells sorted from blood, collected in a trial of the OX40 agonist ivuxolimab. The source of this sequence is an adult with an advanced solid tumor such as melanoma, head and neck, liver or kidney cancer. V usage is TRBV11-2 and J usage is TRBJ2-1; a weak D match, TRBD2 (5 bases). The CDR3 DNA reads TGTGCCAGCAGCTTTATCGGGAATGAGGGTAGGGAGCAGTTCTTC. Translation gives CASSFIGNEGREQFF.